Shown below are 30 T cell receptor beta chains from a single sample sequenced in a study of blood T cell repertoires in COVID-19. The table came from immunoSEQ multiplex PCR; TCRdb's copy has only in-frame clones and leaves some out. The sample includes roughly 15,000 clones, 55% to 85% of them seen just once. The sequenced material came from peripheral blood. The source of these receptors is a man between 70 and 80 years old with acute or convalescent COVID-19.

The chain recombines TRBV28 with TRBJ2-3; D is possibly TRBD2 (5 bases). The CDR3 spans 12 residues. V was cut by 4 bases and J by 3 bases, with 5 bases left in between. Germline lookup yields CDR1 MDHEN and CDR2 SYDVKM. The CDR3 DNA reads as TGTGCCAGCAGTTCGGGGACAGATACGCAGTATTTT. Translating gives CASSSGTDTQYF.

The gene calls are TRBV19 and TRBJ1-2, with 7 positions matching TRBD1. Looked up from germline, CDR1 is LNHDA and CDR2 is SQIVND (reference sequence). CDR3 length equals 12 residues. V was clipped by 9 bases and J by 8 bases; unmatched bases: 9. CDR3 in amino acids: CASSGGSWGYTF. The CDR3 nucleotides are TGTGCCAGCTCAGGGGGAAGCTGGGGCTACACCTTC.

This clone turned up a few times. The gene calls are TRBV24-1 and TRBJ1-5, with a weak D call TRBD1 (5 bases). With 8 bases removed from V and 4 bases from J, the gap between germline ends came to 11 bases. This CDR3 is 13 amino acids long. From germline, CDR1 is KGHDR and CDR2 SFDVKD. The CDR3 sequence is CATNPGPNQPQHF. The CDR3, as DNA: TGTGCCACCAATCCAGGGCCAAATCAGCCCCAGCATTTT.

This chain links TRBV27 with TRBJ2-5; no clear D. Germline CDR1 is MNHEY and CDR2 is SMNVEV (reference sequence). CDR3 length: 15 residues. Trimming took off 4 bases at V and 4 bases at J, with 16 bases between the two ends. Here the CDR3 DNA reads TGTGCCAGCAGTTCGTCTGTGGGCGCAGGAGAGACCCAGTACTTC. Its protein is CASSSSVGAGETQYF.

V and J are TRBV7-3 and TRBJ2-1; 9 positions agree with TRBD2. V was pared by 2 bases and J by 7 bases, with 9 bases of the junction left unmatched. Germline CDR1 SGHTA, CDR2 FQGTGA. The CDR3 contains 16 residues. CDR3 DNA sequence: TGTGCCAGCAGCTTAGAGGGAGTGAGCGGGAGGAATGAGCAGTTCTTC. This encodes CASSLEGVSGRNEQFF.

The chain recombines TRBV7-2 with TRBJ1-2, with D maybe TRBD1 (6 bases). The germline V and J ends were trimmed by 1 base and 8 bases, with 17 bases remaining between them. There are 15 residues in the CDR3. Germline V CDR1 and CDR2: SGHTA, FQGNSA. CDR3 in DNA: TGTGCCAGCAGCTTAGGGGGGGGCCGCCAACGGGGCTACACCTTC. This codes for CASSLGGGRQRGYTF. Full variable domain (missing parts from reference TRBV7-2 and TRBJ1-2): GAGVSQSPSNKVTEKGKDVELRCDPISGHTALYWYRQSLGQGLEFLIYFQGNSAPDKSGLPSDRFSAERTGGSVSTLTIQRTQQEDSAVYLCASSLGGGRQRGYTFGSGTRLTVV.

Only one count was recorded for this clone. This chain links TRBV28 with TRBJ1-2; 8 bases agree with TRBD1. CDR1 and CDR2 from the germline V gene are MDHEN and SYDVKM. The CDR3 consists of 14 residues. With V trimmed by 3 bases and J by 5 bases, 5 bases remained unmatched. The CDR3 DNA reads TGTGCCAGCAGTTTCCTCGACAGGGGATATGGCTACACCTTC. It yields the protein CASSFLDRGYGYTF.

The CDR3 reads CASSQTGHGYTF. The DNA of the CDR3 is TGTGCCAGCTCCCAAACAGGGCATGGCTACACCTTC. This chain joins TRBV18 and TRBJ1-2; D possibly corresponds to TRBD1 (6 bases). Trimming pared 6 bases from V and 6 bases from J, leaving 11 bases between. CDR1 is KGHSH and CDR2 is LQKENI in the germline V gene. This CDR3 has 12 residues.

This clone has just one count. The V and J genes are TRBV5-1 and TRBJ1-3; possibly TRBD1 for D (5 bases). The CDR3 length is 15 residues. Germline lookup yields CDR1 SGHRS and CDR2 YFSETQ. The ends were cut back, 0 bases at V and 2 bases at J, with 9 bases in the middle. Here the CDR3 reads CASSLDPGPGNTIYF. The CDR3 DNA is TGCGCCAGCAGCTTGGATCCAGGGCCTGGAAACACCATATATTTT.

The chain is built from TRBV10-3 and TRBJ2-1; D call uncertain. Germline CDR1 and CDR2: ENHRY and SYGVKD. The CDR3 is 13 residues long. Trimming removed 3 bases from V and 1 base from J, with 4 bases in between. CDR3: CAISDRSYNEQFF. CDR3 nucleotides: TGTGCCATCAGTGACAGATCCTACAATGAGCAGTTCTTC.

In this sample, this clone turned up a few times. The chain combines TRBV3-1 (or the pseudogene TRBV3-2) with TRBJ2-2; D possibly corresponds to TRBD1 (6 bases). The CDR3 sequence is 17 residues long. The V end lost 4 bases, the J end lost 5 bases, and 20 bases lay between the germline ends. In germline, CDR1 is LGHDT, CDR2 YNNKEL (reference sequence). DNA for the CDR3: TGTGCCAGCAGCCCCCCCTTTGAGGGGGTGCAGACCGGGGAGCTGTTTTTT. Its protein product is CASSPPFEGVQTGELFF.

The chain combines TRBV6-2 or TRBV6-3 with TRBJ1-5, with TRBD1 as a possible D gene (6 bases). The germline gives CDR1 MNHEY, CDR2 SVGEGT. V lost 4 bases to trimming and J lost 3 bases, with 19 bases between them. This CDR3 region has 17 residues. CDR3 region: CASSLRAGASPNQPQHF. Here the CDR3 DNA reads TGTGCCAGCAGTTTACGTGCGGGGGCCAGCCCCAATCAGCCCCAGCATTTT.

V gene TRBV9 combines with J gene TRBJ2-3; D gene ambiguous. CDR1 and CDR2 from the germline V gene are SGDLS and YYNGEE. Trimming cost V 3 bases and J 1 base, with 6 bases left between them. This CDR3 has 13 residues. The CDR3 DNA follows: TGTGCCAGCAGCGGGCTTGGCACAGATACGCAGTATTTT. It translates to CASSGLGTDTQYF.

V is TRBV5-6 and J is TRBJ2-7; 11 positions agree with TRBD2. The length of the CDR3 is 16 residues. Germline assignment: CDR1 SGHDT and CDR2 YYEEEE. J was trimmed by 3 bases and V by 4 bases; bases with no gene match: 9. Written as DNA, the CDR3 is TGTGCCAGCAGCCCCGACTCACTAGCGGGGGTCTACGAGCAGTACTTC. Residues: CASSPDSLAGVYEQYF. Complete variable domain (other parts from reference TRBV5-6 and TRBJ2-7): DAGVTQSPTHLIKTRGQQVTLRCSPKSGHDTVSWYQQALGQGPQFIFQYYEEEERQRGNFPDRFSGHQFPNYSSELNVNALLLGDSALYLCASSPDSLAGVYEQYFGPGTRLTVT.

V is TRBV11-3 and J is TRBJ1-1, with a weak D call TRBD1 (5 bases). V lost 5 bases and J 1 base, leaving 8 bases between the germline ends. Germline values: CDR1 SGHNT, CDR2 YENEEA. The CDR3 contains 13 residues. The CDR3 region has the DNA TGTGCCAGCAGCATCACAGGGAACACTGAAGCTTTCTTT. This encodes CASSITGNTEAFF.

V and J are TRBV11-2 and TRBJ2-1; 8 positions agree with TRBD1. The V and J ends lost 8 bases and 6 bases, in that order; junction bases with no gene match: 12. Germline lookup yields CDR1 SGHAT and CDR2 FQNNGV. The CDR3 extends over 15 amino acids. The CDR3, as DNA: TGTGCCAGCCTTGGGCCGGGACAGGACCTCAATGAGCAGTTCTTC. Its protein product is CASLGPGQDLNEQFF.

This clone occurred a few times. The rearrangement uses TRBV6-5 and TRBJ2-7, with 8 bases lining up with TRBD1. Germline V gene data show CDR1 as MNHEY and CDR2 as SVGAGI. This CDR3 region has 15 residues. The V and J ends lost 4 bases and 3 bases, in that order; junction bases with no gene match: 8. The CDR3: CASSFGGQGLYEQYF. The DNA for the CDR3 is TGTGCCAGCAGTTTCGGAGGACAGGGCCTCTACGAGCAGTACTTC.

This chain links TRBV2 with TRBJ2-1; no definite D call. The germline gives CDR1 SNHLY, CDR2 FYNNEI. Between the trimmed V and J ends, which lost 5 bases and 0 bases, there was a span of 5 bases. CDR3 length equals 13 residues. The CDR3 sequence is CASSLSSYNEQFF. The CDR3, as DNA: TGTGCCAGCAGTCTTAGCTCCTACAATGAGCAGTTCTTC. The full variable domain, in which reference TRBV2 and TRBJ2-1 provide the parts outside the CDR3, is EPEVTQTPSHQVTQMGQEVILRCVPISNHLYFYWYRQILGQKVEFLVSFYNNEISEKSEIFDDQFSVERPDGSNFTLKIRSTKLEDSAMYFCASSLSSYNEQFFGPGTRLTVL.

This clone occurred once. The chain has TRBV28 and TRBJ1-2; D may be TRBD1 (6 bases). The CDR3 extends over 11 amino acids. Germline V lookup: CDR1 MDHEN, CDR2 SYDVKM. V was clipped by 5 bases and J by 12 bases, with 13 bases between them. The CDR3 DNA sequence: TGTGCCAGCAGTCTCAGGGGATCCCACACCTTC. Its translation: CASSLRGSHTF.

The chain's CDR3 is CASSLRLAGVSIVTDTQYF. DNA of the CDR3: TGTGCCAGCAGCTTACGACTAGCGGGAGTATCAATAGTTACAGATACGCAGTATTTT. The chain employs TRBV7-9 and TRBJ2-3, with 12 bases identical to TRBD2. Germline assignment: CDR1 SEHNR and CDR2 FQNEAQ (reference sequence). CDR3 length equals 19 residues. V dropped 2 bases and J dropped 3; count of bases not matched to a gene: 12.

Only a few counts were recorded for this clone. The chain is built from TRBV28 and TRBJ2-1; 9 bases fit TRBD2. The CDR3 is 14 residues long. Germline assignment: CDR1 MDHEN and CDR2 SYDVKM. J gave up 3 bases and V 3 bases, and 0 bases lay outside the gene matches. This chain's CDR3 is CASSLREGYNEQFF. CDR3 coding DNA: TGTGCCAGCAGTTTGCGGGAGGGCTACAATGAGCAGTTCTTC.

The chain combines TRBV7-3 with TRBJ2-7; D uncertain. The V gene's germline CDR1 is SGHTA and CDR2 FQGTGA. V was clipped by 2 bases and J by 2 bases, with 13 bases between them. This CDR3 contains 15 residues. DNA of the CDR3: TGTGCCAGCAGCTTAGATGGTACACGCACCTACGAGCAGTACTTC. Its protein is CASSLDGTRTYEQYF.

This clone appeared a single time. The rearrangement links TRBV14 to TRBJ1-4; TRBD1 agrees at 8 bases. The CDR3 sequence is 15 residues long. Germline V CDR1 and CDR2: SGHDN, FVKESK. With V trimmed by 5 bases and J by 7 bases, 9 bases remained unmatched. CDR3 DNA sequence: TGTGCCAGCAGCGGAAAGACAGGGGCTATTGAAAAACTGTTTTTT. Protein sequence: CASSGKTGAIEKLFF. The entire variable domain, with the rest obtained from reference TRBV14 and TRBJ1-4, is as follows: EAGVTQFPSHSVIEKGQTVTLRCDPISGHDNLYWYRRVMGKEIKFLLHFVKESKQDESGMPNNRFLAERTGGTYSTLKVQPAELEDSGVYFCASSGKTGAIEKLFFGSGTQLSVL.

J is TRBJ2-5 and V is TRBV3-1 (or the pseudogene TRBV3-2), with 7 bases that match TRBD1. Germline CDR1 and CDR2: LGHDT and YNNKEL (reference sequence). The V and J ends lost 1 base and 5 bases, in that order; junction bases with no gene match: 7. The CDR3 sequence is 15 residues long. The CDR3 sequence is CASSQAGQEEETQYF. CDR3 nucleotides: TGTGCCAGCAGCCAAGCCGGACAGGAGGAGGAGACCCAGTACTTC.

This clone occurred a few times. The genes are TRBV14 and TRBJ2-5, with TRBD1 matching 8 bases. This CDR3 is built from 14 residues. J gave up 5 bases and V 4 bases, and 6 bases lay outside the gene matches. CDR1 is SGHDN and CDR2 is FVKESK in the germline V gene. CDR3 region: CASSPWTGLETQYF. The CDR3 nucleotides read TGTGCCAGCAGCCCATGGACAGGGTTGGAGACCCAGTACTTC.

V gene TRBV2 combines with J gene TRBJ2-3; TRBD1 aligns across 11 bases. Germline V CDR1 and CDR2: SNHLY, FYNNEI. The length of the CDR3 is 14 residues. The junction had 3 bases not matched to a gene; V was cut back by 5 bases and J by 5 bases. The CDR3 nucleotides read TGTGCCAGCAGTCTGGACAGGGGGCAAGATACGCAGTATTTT. It is translated as CASSLDRGQDTQYF.

In this sample, this clone turned up a few times. The V call is TRBV6-5, the J call TRBJ2-7; D is possibly TRBD1 (5 bases). Germline CDR1 is MNHEY and CDR2 is SVGAGI. CDR3 size: 11 residues. The CDR3 reads CGGQGSYEQYF. In nucleotides, the CDR3 is TGTGGTGGGCAGGGAAGCTACGAGCAGTACTTC.

V and J are TRBV6-2 or TRBV6-3 and TRBJ2-7, with a weak D call TRBD1 (5 bases). The CDR3 totals 13 residues. V shed 5 bases and J shed 3 bases, with 11 bases lying between them. Per the germline V gene, CDR1 is MNHEY and CDR2 is SVGEGT. The chain's CDR3 is CASSRHQGYEQYF. Here the CDR3 DNA reads TGTGCCAGCAGTCGCCACCAGGGCTACGAGCAGTACTTC.

The rearrangement joins TRBV6-5 to TRBJ1-2, with 8 bases matching TRBD1. Looked up from germline, CDR1 is MNHEY and CDR2 is SVGAGI. The CDR3 sequence is 12 residues long. The trim removed 8 bases at V and 6 bases at J, leaving 5 bases unmatched. CDR3 residues: CASRSQGDGYTF. The DNA of the CDR3 is TGTGCCAGCCGCTCACAGGGGGATGGCTACACCTTC.

The gene calls are TRBV6-5 and TRBJ2-5; 8 bases line up with TRBD1. Germline V gene data show CDR1 as MNHEY and CDR2 as SVGAGI. J gave up 5 bases and V 5 bases, and 7 bases lay outside the gene matches. The CDR3 spans 14 residues. The CDR3 region is CASSTPGGRETQYF. CDR3 DNA: TGTGCCAGCAGTACCCCAGGGGGCAGGGAGACCCAGTACTTC.